This T cell receptor (beta chain) appears in the sequencing data of a study of blood T cell repertoires in COVID-19. Background on the study: Whether acute or convalescent, the COVID-19 samples came from the United States, Italy and Spain. The analysed material was cDNA or gDNA that came from T cells, B-cell-depleted T cells, or PBMCs.

Clones were sequenced by immunoSEQ multiplex PCR, and TCRdb holds only the in-frame ones, with some missing. The sample yields 350,000 to 450,000 clones, 86% seen once. J lost 7 bases, V lost 5 bases, and 21 bases had no gene match. The CDR3 is 18 residues long. CDR1 is SGHVS and CDR2 is FQNEAQ in the germline V gene. The chain carries TRBV7-8 and TRBJ2-5, with 8 bases that match TRBD2. The clonotype originates from an older woman with COVID-19, enrolled during active disease. The specimen sequenced was peripheral blood. The CDR3 region is CASSTSGLGEIISGTQYF. The CDR3 DNA sequence: TGTGCCAGCAGCACTAGCGGACTAGGGGAGATAATAAGTGGGACCCAGTACTTC.